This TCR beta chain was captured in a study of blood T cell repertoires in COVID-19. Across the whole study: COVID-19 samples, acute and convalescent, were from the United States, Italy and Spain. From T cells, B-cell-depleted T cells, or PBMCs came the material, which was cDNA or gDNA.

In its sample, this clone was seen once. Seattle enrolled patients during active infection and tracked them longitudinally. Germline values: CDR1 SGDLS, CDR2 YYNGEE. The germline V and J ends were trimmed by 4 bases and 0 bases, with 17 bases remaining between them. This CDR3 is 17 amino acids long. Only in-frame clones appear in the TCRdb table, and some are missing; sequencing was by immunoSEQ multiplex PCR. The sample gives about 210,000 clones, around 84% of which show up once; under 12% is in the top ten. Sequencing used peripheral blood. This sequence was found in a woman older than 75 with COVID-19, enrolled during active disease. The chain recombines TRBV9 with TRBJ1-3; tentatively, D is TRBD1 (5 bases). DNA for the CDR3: TGTGCCAGCAGCCCCTTAAGGACACTTGGCTCTGGAAACACCATATATTTT. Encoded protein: CASSPLRTLGSGNTIYF.